This entry features one T cell receptor beta chain sequence. The data derive from a study of OX40 agonist ivuxolimab in advanced cancers. Systemic immunosuppression or autoimmune disease history was grounds to exclude patients. Cycle 7 day 1, cycle 4 day 1, and baseline were the timepoints at which blood was sampled. Trimming removed 0 bases from V and 2 bases from J, with 10 bases in between. CDR1 is MNHEY, CDR2 SVGAGI, per germline. The CDR3 is 15 amino acids. Sequencing was performed with immunoSEQ multiplex PCR; in TCRdb, only in-frame clones are kept and a portion is missing. The profile shows about 100,000 clones, 89% of them singletons.

The clonotype comes from an adult with an advanced solid tumor such as melanoma, head and neck, liver or kidney cancer. The chain links TRBV6-5 to TRBJ1-1, with D possibly matching TRBD1 (5 bases). The source material was CD4+ or CD8+ T cells sorted from blood, sampled in a trial of the OX40 agonist ivuxolimab. For the CDR3, the DNA is TGTGCCAGCAGTTACTCCGGGGGGTTTAACACTGAAGCTTTCTTT. This sequence encodes CASSYSGGFNTEAFF.